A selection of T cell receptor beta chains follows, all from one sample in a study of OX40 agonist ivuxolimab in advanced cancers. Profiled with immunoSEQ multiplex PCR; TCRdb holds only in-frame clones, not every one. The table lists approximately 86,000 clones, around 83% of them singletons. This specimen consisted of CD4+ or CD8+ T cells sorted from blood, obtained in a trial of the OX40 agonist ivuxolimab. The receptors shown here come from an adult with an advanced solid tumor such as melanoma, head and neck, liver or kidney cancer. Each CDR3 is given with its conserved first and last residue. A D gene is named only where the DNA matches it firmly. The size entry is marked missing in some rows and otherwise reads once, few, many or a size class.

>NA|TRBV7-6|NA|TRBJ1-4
CASSSGYGNEKLFF
TGTGCCAGCAGTTCAGGTTACGGGAATGAAAAACTGTTTTTT
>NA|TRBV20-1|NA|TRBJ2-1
CSAPYYSEQFF
TGCAGTGCTCCGTACTACAGTGAGCAGTTCTTC
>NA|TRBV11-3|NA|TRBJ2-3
CAIVRDTQYF
TGTGCCATCGTTAGGGATACGCAGTATTTT
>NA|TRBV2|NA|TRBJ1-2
CASSAERGGYTF
TGTGCCAGCAGTGCTGAGCGGGGGGGCTACACCTTC
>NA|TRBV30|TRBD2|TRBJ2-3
CAWSLAGGRSTDTQYF
TGTGCCTGGAGTTTAGCGGGAGGGCGAAGCACAGATACGCAGTATTTT
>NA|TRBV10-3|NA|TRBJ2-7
CAITGMLNEQYF
TGTGCCATTACCGGAATGCTAAACGAGCAGTACTTC
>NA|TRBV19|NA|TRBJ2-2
CASSIIYPGPTNTGELFF
TGTGCCAGTAGTATAATTTATCCAGGGCCTACGAACACCGGGGAGCTGTTTTTT
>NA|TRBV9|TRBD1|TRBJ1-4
CASSAQGAWEKLFF
TGTGCCAGCAGCGCACAGGGGGCTTGGGAAAAACTGTTTTTT
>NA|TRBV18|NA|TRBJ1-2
CASSHRETVTNYGYTF
TGTGCCAGCTCCCACAGGGAAACAGTAACTAACTATGGCTACACCTTC
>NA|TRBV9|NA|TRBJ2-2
CASSPVLYTGELFF
TGTGCCAGCAGCCCGGTACTGTACACCGGGGAGCTGTTTTTT
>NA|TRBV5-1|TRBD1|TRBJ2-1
CASKGQGFNEQFF
TGCGCCAGCAAAGGACAGGGATTTAATGAGCAGTTCTTC
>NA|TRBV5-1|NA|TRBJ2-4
CASSLGESLAKNIQYF
TGCGCCAGCAGCTTGGGGGAGTCCTTAGCCAAAAACATTCAGTACTTC
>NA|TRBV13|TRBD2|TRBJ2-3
CASSRTSGSPQYF
TGTGCCAGCAGCCGGACTAGCGGATCCCCGCAGTATTTT
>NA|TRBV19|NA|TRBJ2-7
CASSPKGTQSSYEQYF
TGTGCCAGTAGCCCAAAAGGGACGCAGAGCTCCTACGAGCAGTACTTC
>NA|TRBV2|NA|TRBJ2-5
CASSQNPNQGETQYF
TGTGCCAGCAGCCAGAACCCTAACCAAGGCGAGACCCAGTACTTC
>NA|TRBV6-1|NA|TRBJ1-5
CASSERVWEAGQPQHF
TGTGCCAGCAGTGAAAGGGTCTGGGAGGCTGGTCAGCCCCAGCATTTT
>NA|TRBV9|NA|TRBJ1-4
CASSGGGATEKLFF
TGTGCCAGCAGCGGCGGTGGGGCTACCGAAAAACTGTTTTTT
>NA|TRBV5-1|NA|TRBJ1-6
CASSLDQVGNSPLHF
TGCGCCAGCAGCTTGGATCAGGTGGGAAATTCACCCCTCCACTTT
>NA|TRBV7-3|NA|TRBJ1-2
CASSLEGRSYTF
TGTGCCAGCAGCTTAGAGGGAAGGAGCTACACCTTC
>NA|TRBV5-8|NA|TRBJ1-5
CASSQNWGLSNQPQHF
TGTGCCAGCAGCCAGAATTGGGGATTGAGCAATCAGCCCCAGCATTTT
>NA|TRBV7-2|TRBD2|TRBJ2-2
CASRRTSGRIGELFF
TGTGCCAGCAGACGTACTAGCGGGAGGATCGGGGAGCTGTTTTTT
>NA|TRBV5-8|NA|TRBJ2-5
CASSLAWETQYF
TGTGCCAGCAGCTTGGCCTGGGAGACCCAGTACTTC
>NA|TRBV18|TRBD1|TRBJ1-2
CASSPSRQGSNEGYTF
TGTGCCAGCTCACCAAGCCGACAGGGAAGTAACGAAGGCTACACCTTC
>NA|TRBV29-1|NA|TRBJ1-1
CSGDPVNTEAFF
TGCAGCGGTGACCCCGTGAACACTGAAGCTTTCTTT
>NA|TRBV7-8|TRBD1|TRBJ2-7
CASSFPGQGVYEQYF
TGTGCCAGCAGCTTTCCGGGACAGGGCGTTTACGAGCAGTACTTC
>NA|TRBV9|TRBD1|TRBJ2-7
CASSAIAGTGVYEQYF
TGTGCCAGCAGCGCCATCGCCGGGACAGGGGTCTACGAGCAGTACTTC
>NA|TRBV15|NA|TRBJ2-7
CATGGPGAYEQYF
TGTGCCACCGGAGGGCCCGGGGCCTACGAGCAGTACTTC
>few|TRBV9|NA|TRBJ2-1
CASSPLGLLYNEQFF
TGTGCCAGCAGCCCCCTGGGGCTACTTTACAATGAGCAGTTCTTC
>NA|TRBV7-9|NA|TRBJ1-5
CASSINSNQPQHF
TGTGCCAGCAGCATCAATAGCAATCAGCCCCAGCATTTT
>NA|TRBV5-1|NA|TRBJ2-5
CASSLDGGSQETQYF
TGCGCCAGCAGCTTGGATGGAGGTAGTCAAGAGACCCAGTACTTC
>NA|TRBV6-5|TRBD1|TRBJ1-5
CASSRGQGRQPQHF
TGTGCCAGCAGTAGAGGACAGGGGCGGCAGCCCCAGCATTTT
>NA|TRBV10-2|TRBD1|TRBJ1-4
CASRTGGKLFF
TGCGCCAGCAGGACAGGGGGAAAACTGTTTTTT
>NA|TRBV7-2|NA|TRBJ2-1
CASSLVGAGRNNEQFF
TGTGCCAGCAGCTTAGTTGGGGCCGGGCGAAACAATGAGCAGTTCTTC
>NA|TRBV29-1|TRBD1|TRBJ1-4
CSVGSDRDNEKLFF
TGCAGCGTTGGATCGGACAGGGATAATGAAAAACTGTTTTTT
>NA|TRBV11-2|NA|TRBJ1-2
CASSLDRLGYTF
TGTGCCAGCAGCCTCGACAGGCTAGGCTACACCTTC
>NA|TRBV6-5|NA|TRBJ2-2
CASSYYPDGELFF
TGTGCCAGCAGTTATTATCCTGACGGGGAGCTGTTTTTT
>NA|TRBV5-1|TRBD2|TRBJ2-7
CASSLAESASGNYEQYF
TGCGCCAGCAGCTTGGCGGAGTCGGCTAGCGGAAACTACGAGCAGTACTTC
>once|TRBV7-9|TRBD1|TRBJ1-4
CASSPGDRVNEKLFF
TGTGCCAGCAGCCCGGGGGACAGGGTAAATGAAAAACTGTTTTTT
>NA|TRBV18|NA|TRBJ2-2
CASSPPTAKNTGELFF
TGTGCCAGCTCACCACCGACGGCAAAGAACACCGGGGAGCTGTTTTTT
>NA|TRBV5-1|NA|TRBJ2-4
CASSLGLLGAKNIQYF
TGCGCCAGCAGCCTGGGACTCCTCGGAGCCAAAAACATTCAGTACTTC
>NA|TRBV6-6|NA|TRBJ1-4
CASSYGWSGEKLFF
TGTGCCAGCAGTTACGGATGGAGCGGTGAAAAACTGTTTTTT